This TCR beta chain stems from a study of control samples from healthy donors and cancer patients. Per germline, CDR1 SGDLS and CDR2 YYNGEE. Trimming shortened V by 0 bases and J by 3 bases, and 7 bases separated the two germline ends. The CDR3 has 13 residues. TCRdb keeps only in-frame clones here, not all; method: immunoSEQ multiplex PCR. The sample has tens of thousands of clones, roughly 80% seen once. This clone occurred a few times. The clonotype comes from a man in his sixties in good health. V gene TRBV9 combines with J gene TRBJ2-7; a possible D gene is TRBD2 (5 bases). Sequencing was performed on blood. Here the CDR3 DNA reads TGTGCCAGCAGCGTAGGAGGGCGCTACGAGCAGTACTTC. Protein product: CASSVGGRYEQYF.